The clone carrying this TCR beta chain was detected a few times. This sample stems from a study of a mutant IDH1 vaccine in newly diagnosed glioma. This sample's time point: baseline, week 1 (first vaccination visit). The treatment: pre-vaccination baseline after standard-of-care therapy. There were new WHO grade 3 or 4 astrocytomas in the donors, and these were IDH1-mutant and ATRX-lost. Sequencing was performed with immunoSEQ multiplex PCR; in TCRdb, only in-frame clones are kept and a portion is missing. The sample consists of roughly 70,000 clones, about 86% of them appearing once. The CDR3 is 14 amino acids. V shed 5 bases and J shed 3 bases, with 13 bases lying between them. CDR1 and CDR2 from the germline V gene are MNHNY and SVGAGI (reference sequence).

V and J are TRBV6-6 and TRBJ1-1; D is possibly TRBD1 (6 bases). The TCR sequence derives from a man under 40 with glioma. Sequencing used PBMCs, obtained from a glioma patient treated with radiotherapy, temozolomide or both. CDR3: CASSIVGADTEAFF. CDR3 nucleotide sequence: TGTGCCAGCAGTATTGTGGGGGCGGACACTGAAGCTTTCTTT.